The next 13 T cell receptor beta chains were all read from a single sample in a study of T cell responses to AZD1222 COVID-19 vaccine. Method: immunoSEQ multiplex PCR; TCRdb's copy keeps in-frame clones and lacks some. The data contain around 95,000 clones, approximately 91% of them singletons. Sequenced material: peripheral blood, taken on day 0 of AZD1222 vaccination. These receptor sequences come from an adult in good health.

The V call is TRBV27, the J call TRBJ2-3; D call uncertain. The CDR3 runs to 14 residues. V lost 6 bases to trimming and J lost 2 bases, with 12 bases between them. Germline CDR1 reads MNHEY; CDR2 reads SMNVEV (reference sequence). CDR3 sequence reads: CASREIRYTDTQYF. Written as DNA, the CDR3 is TGTGCCAGCAGGGAGATTAGATACACAGATACGCAGTATTTT.

V and J are TRBV24-1 and TRBJ1-5, with D unclear. Germline values: CDR1 KGHDR, CDR2 SFDVKD. The CDR3 is 16 amino acids. Between the trimmed V and J ends, which lost 2 bases and 1 base, there was a span of 11 bases. The CDR3 is CATSDSTWASNQPQHF. CDR3 DNA: TGTGCCACCAGTGATTCCACCTGGGCGAGCAATCAGCCCCAGCATTTT.

V usage is TRBV7-9 and J usage is TRBJ2-7, with 8 bases lining up with TRBD1. From germline, CDR1 is SEHNR and CDR2 FQNEAQ (reference sequence). The CDR3 spans 14 residues. V was pared by 5 bases and J by 2 bases, with 5 bases of the junction left unmatched. The CDR3 DNA follows: TGTGCCAGCAGCCCCGACAGGGGACCCTACGAGCAGTACTTC. Translated, it gives CASSPDRGPYEQYF. Supplemented by reference TRBV7-9 and TRBJ2-7, the full variable domain reads DTGVSQNPRHKITKRGQNVTFRCDPISEHNRLYWYRQTLGQGPEFLTYFQNEAQLEKSRLLSDRFSAERPKGSFSTLEIQRTEQGDSAMYLCASSPDRGPYEQYFGPGTRLTVT.

The gene calls are TRBV27 and TRBJ1-1; TRBD1 aligns across 9 bases. V lost 8 bases, J lost 5 bases, and 3 bases stayed unmatched. The CDR3 runs to 12 residues. The V gene's germline CDR1 is MNHEY and CDR2 SMNVEV (reference sequence). The CDR3 reads CASQTGGTEAFF. The CDR3 coding sequence is TGTGCCAGCCAGACAGGGGGAACTGAAGCTTTCTTT.

This chain uses TRBV30 with TRBJ2-7; possible D gene TRBD1, 6 bases. Germline CDR1 reads GTSNPN; CDR2 reads SVGIG (reference sequence). CDR3 length: 13 amino acids. Trimming shortened V by 0 bases and J by 3 bases, and 9 bases separated the two germline ends. The CDR3 sequence is CAWSVGDIYEQYF. The CDR3 DNA sequence: TGTGCCTGGAGTGTAGGGGACATCTACGAGCAGTACTTC.

The chain uses TRBV28 and TRBJ1-5; perhaps TRBD1 as D (6 bases). The V gene lost 7 bases and the J gene lost 10 bases, with 14 bases spanning the gap. Per the germline V gene, CDR1 is MDHEN and CDR2 is SYDVKM. This CDR3 region has 12 residues. The CDR3, as DNA: TGTGCCAGCAAACTCCAGGGGCGACCCCAGCATTTT. This sequence encodes CASKLQGRPQHF. The complete variable domain, with remaining parts taken from reference TRBV28 and TRBJ1-5, reads DVKVTQSSRYLVKRTGEKVFLECVQDMDHENMFWYRQDPGLGLRLIYFSYDVKMKEKGDIPEGYSVSREKKERFSLILESASTNQTSMYLCASKLQGRPQHFGDGTRLSIL.

This rearrangement joins TRBV29-1 to TRBJ2-1; no definite D call. Germline CDR1 reads SQVTM; CDR2 reads ANQGSEA. Trimming left V 7 bases short and J 7 bases short, with 14 bases between. This CDR3 region has 12 residues. CDR3 loop: CSGLRSGNEQFF. CDR3 bases: TGCAGCGGGCTGCGGAGTGGTAATGAGCAGTTCTTC.

The J gene is TRBJ2-1, the V gene TRBV28, with a weak D call TRBD2 (6 bases). The V end was cut by 3 bases, the J end by 3 bases, with 12 bases between. CDR1 and CDR2 from the germline V gene are MDHEN and SYDVKM. CDR3 length: 15 residues. Here the CDR3 DNA reads TGTGCCAGCAGTTTTGGGGTAGCGGTCTACAATGAGCAGTTCTTC. It is translated as CASSFGVAVYNEQFF.

J is TRBJ1-2 and V is TRBV5-1; no reliable D call. This CDR3 contains 12 residues. Between the trimmed V and J ends, which lost 6 bases and 8 bases, there was a span of 14 bases. Germline lookup yields CDR1 SGHRS and CDR2 YFSETQ. The CDR3 nucleotides are TGCGCCAGCAAAATTGGCCCGGAAGGCTACACCTTC. Protein: CASKIGPEGYTF.

This chain joins TRBV7-8 and TRBJ2-5; D not resolved. V was cut by 3 bases and J by 2 bases, with 10 bases left in between. Germline V lookup: CDR1 SGHVS, CDR2 FQNEAQ. The CDR3 loop spans 14 amino acids. CDR3 in amino acids: CASSFLAEQETQYF. The CDR3 nucleotides are TGTGCCAGCAGCTTCTTAGCTGAACAAGAGACCCAGTACTTC.

This clone was detected only once. The chain employs TRBV20-1 and TRBJ1-4; perhaps TRBD1 as D (5 bases). The germline CDR1 and CDR2 sequences are DFQATT and SNEGSKA (reference sequence). V lost 3 bases, J lost 4 bases, and 12 bases lay in between. This CDR3 is 14 amino acids long. The CDR3: CSASTGPDNEKLFF. CDR3 bases: TGCAGTGCTAGTACGGGGCCGGATAATGAAAAACTGTTTTTT.

The genes are TRBV25-1 and TRBJ1-2; TRBD1 matches at 8 bases. The ends lost 2 bases at V and 2 bases at J; junction bases unmatched: 4. Per the germline V gene, CDR1 is MGHDK and CDR2 is SYGVNS. The CDR3 totals 15 residues. The CDR3 sequence: CASSELGQGNYGYTF. The CDR3 bases are TGTGCCAGCAGTGAACTCGGACAGGGAAACTATGGCTACACCTTC.

Sample share makes this clone medium-sized (0.01 to 0.1%). V is TRBV19 and J is TRBJ1-4; 7 bases are shared with TRBD1. In germline, CDR1 is LNHDA, CDR2 SQIVND (reference sequence). The CDR3 loop spans 15 amino acids. V shed 6 bases and J 1 base; nucleotides not matched to a gene: 5. The CDR3 loop reads CASREDRETNEKLFF. The CDR3 region has the DNA TGTGCCAGTAGGGAAGACAGGGAAACTAATGAAAAACTGTTTTTT.